This TCR beta chain was recorded in a study of cytomegalovirus exposure and HLA in healthy donors. Germline assignment: CDR1 SEHNR and CDR2 FQNEAQ (reference sequence). Trimming cost V 5 bases and J 13 bases; bases outside gene matches: 15. The CDR3 contains 15 residues. Only a few counts were recorded for this clone. What it binds is not known. The PCR used 60 Vbeta and 13 Jbeta primers. Assay: immunoSEQ multiplex PCR; the TCRdb copy retains only in-frame clones and omits some. The repertoire includes about 200,000 clones, less than 80% of them detected once, and approximately 0.22% sits in the top ten. Findings and limits, study-wide: Prior analysis indicated that the majority of TCR beta V segments exhibited productivity approximately 90% or approximately 30% of the time. Highly shared sequence variants in one cluster were likely a sequencing artifact.

This chain uses TRBV7-9 with TRBJ1-2, with 11 bases aligning to TRBD1. The origin of this receptor is a girl aged 2 to 9 in good health and CMV-seronegative. Sequencing input: PBMCs. The CDR3 DNA reads as TGTGCCAGCAGCGGAGGGACAGGGGGAATTGCGGAAATCACCTTC. As protein: CASSGGTGGIAEITF.